A selection of T cell receptor beta chains follows, all from one sample in a study of blood T cell repertoires in COVID-19. Some clones are missing from TCRdb's copy, which holds only in-frame ones; the method was immunoSEQ multiplex PCR. In the table there are approximately 240,000 clones, around 90% of which are singletons. Sequences were obtained from PBMCs or T cells enriched from blood (not recorded which). Every receptor here comes from a young woman with acute COVID-19. Each CDR3 is given with its conserved first and last residue. The D gene is left open where the match is weak. Size tells how often a clone was seen (once, few, many) or the class of an expanded clone, and some rows leave it out.

-	TRBJ1-5	-	TRBV15	CATSRDEGRNQPQHF	TGTGCCACCAGCAGAGATGAGGGTCGCAATCAGCCCCAGCATTTT
once	TRBJ1-2	-	TRBV28	CASSYTRTTANYGYTF	TGTGCCAGCAGTTACACAAGGACAACCGCTAACTATGGCTACACCTTC
once	TRBJ2-2	TRBD2	TRBV2	CASSQGTSGNTGELFF	TGTGCCAGCAGCCAGGGGACTAGCGGTAACACCGGGGAGCTGTTTTTT
-	TRBJ2-1	-	TRBV5-6	CASRSGLSSYNEQFF	TGTGCCAGCAGATCAGGATTAAGCTCCTACAATGAGCAGTTCTTC
-	TRBJ2-3	-	TRBV27	CASNPWSTSTDTQYF	TGTGCCAGCAACCCGTGGAGTACTAGCACAGATACGCAGTATTTT
-	TRBJ1-4	-	TRBV7-9	CASSLVGGEKLFF	TGTGCCAGCAGCCTCGTGGGAGGGGAAAAACTGTTTTTT
-	TRBJ2-7	-	TRBV19	CASSISTTSSTSWGGEQYF	-
-	TRBJ2-3	TRBD2	TRBV28	CASSRPGERETDTQYF	TGTGCCAGCAGTAGGCCCGGGGAGCGGGAGACAGATACGCAGTATTTT
-	TRBJ1-5	TRBD1	TRBV15	CATSRDRTGGQPQHF	TGTGCCACCAGCAGGGACCGGACAGGGGGACAGCCCCAGCATTTT
-	TRBJ1-2	TRBD1	TRBV3-1/TRBV3-2	CASSHTDRVTYGYTF	TGTGCCAGCAGCCACACTGACAGGGTGACATATGGCTACACCTTC
-	TRBJ2-7	-	TRBV2	CASSRRQLHEQYF	TGTGCCAGCAGCCGGCGGCAATTGCACGAGCAGTACTTC
-	TRBJ1-1	TRBD1	TRBV5-1	CASSLDGTANTEAFF	TGCGCCAGCAGCCTCGATGGGACAGCAAACACTGAAGCTTTCTTT
once	TRBJ2-1	-	TRBV5-4	CASSLIAHNNNEQFF	TGTGCCAGCAGCTTGATAGCCCATAATAACAATGAGCAGTTCTTC
-	TRBJ1-2	-	TRBV28	CASKSARVYYGYTF	TGTGCCAGCAAATCCGCCCGGGTTTACTATGGCTACACCTTC
-	TRBJ2-1	-	TRBV7-9	CASSPPVDSGLLNEQFF	TGTGCCAGCAGCCCCCCTGTAGATAGCGGCCTTCTTAATGAGCAGTTCTTC
-	TRBJ1-5	TRBD1	TRBV15	CATSRVGRGSNQPQHF	TGTGCCACCAGCAGAGTTGGCAGGGGGTCCAATCAGCCCCAGCATTTT
-	TRBJ2-2	-	TRBV2	CASTAVSAGELFF	TGTGCCAGCACGGCGGTTAGCGCCGGGGAGCTGTTTTTT
-	TRBJ1-5	-	TRBV7-8	CASSSQTEHQPQHF	TGTGCCAGCAGCTCACAGACAGAACATCAGCCCCAGCATTTT
-	TRBJ1-6	-	TRBV5-1	CASSTDRSSYNSPLHF	TGCGCCAGCAGCACAGACAGGAGCTCCTATAATTCACCCCTCCACTTT
-	TRBJ1-2	-	TRBV19	CASSIGSGSNYGYTF	TGTGCCAGTAGTATAGGATCGGGGTCGAACTATGGCTACACCTTC
once	TRBJ1-4	TRBD1	TRBV4-1	CASSSGTAHEKLFF	TGCGCCAGCAGCTCCGGGACAGCACATGAAAAACTGTTTTTT
-	TRBJ1-4	-	TRBV19	CASSTGLTEKLFF	TGTGCCAGTAGTACAGGGCTCACTGAAAAACTGTTTTTT
-	TRBJ1-2	TRBD1	TRBV5-1	CASSVGQGAFGYTF	TGCGCCAGCAGCGTCGGACAGGGGGCGTTTGGCTACACCTTC
-	TRBJ2-2	-	TRBV12-5	CASGLGLGGGELFF	TGTGCTAGTGGTTTGGGCCTAGGGGGCGGGGAGCTGTTTTTT
-	TRBJ2-1	TRBD2	TRBV2	CASSEARGGKNEQFF	TGTGCCAGCAGTGAAGCGCGGGGGGGTAAGAATGAGCAGTTCTTC